The 19 T cell receptor beta chains listed next were all sequenced from one sample in a study of T cells in localized non-small cell lung cancer. Sequencing used immunoSEQ multiplex PCR; TCRdb keeps in-frame clones, though not all of them. The sample shows tens of thousands of clones, roughly 81% of them seen only once. Sequenced here: peripheral blood, sampled before any cancer treatment. These receptor sequences come from a female donor at least 60 years old with stage I lung adenocarcinoma.

This chain connects TRBV7-9 to TRBJ2-1, with 12 positions matching TRBD2. Germline CDR1 SEHNR, CDR2 FQNEAQ (reference sequence). This CDR3 region has 16 residues. V gave up 5 bases and J gave up 9 bases; unmatched junction bases: 11. The CDR3 sequence is CASSPFLAGGPTEQFF. In DNA form, the CDR3 reads TGTGCCAGCAGCCCCTTCCTAGCGGGAGGGCCCACTGAGCAGTTCTTC.

This chain uses TRBV5-6 with TRBJ2-7; D not certain. Per the germline V gene, CDR1 is SGHDT and CDR2 is YYEEEE. This CDR3 has 14 amino acids. Trimming shortened V by 5 bases and J by 7 bases, and 19 bases separated the two germline ends. As DNA, the CDR3 is TGTGCCAGCAGTTTGACACCCAACTTACCGGAGCAGTACTTC. Protein sequence: CASSLTPNLPEQYF.

The chain recombines TRBV12-5 with TRBJ1-1; 7 nucleotides line up with TRBD1. The germline V gene has CDR1 LGHNT and CDR2 FRNRAP. Trimming took 6 bases from V and 0 from J; bases not matched to a gene: 4. The CDR3 is 14 residues long. The chain's CDR3 is CASGLGQMNTEAFF. The CDR3 DNA reads TGTGCTAGTGGGCTGGGACAGATGAACACTGAAGCTTTCTTT.

The chain has TRBV27 and TRBJ1-2, with TRBD1 as a possible D gene (5 bases). V lost 4 bases to trimming and J lost 5 bases, with 14 bases between them. CDR3 length: 14 amino acids. The germline gives CDR1 MNHEY, CDR2 SMNVEV (reference sequence). CDR3 amino acids: CASSSQAWGYGYTF. DNA of the CDR3: TGTGCCAGCAGTTCACAGGCCTGGGGTTATGGCTACACCTTC.

The V call is TRBV4-1, the J call TRBJ2-5; a possible D gene is TRBD1 (5 bases). The CDR3 contains 15 residues. V lost 0 bases and J 7 bases, leaving 15 bases between the germline ends. Per the germline V gene, CDR1 is MGHRA and CDR2 is YSYEKL. The chain's CDR3 is CASSQDDSLVWTQYF. In nucleotides, the CDR3 is TGCGCCAGCAGCCAAGATGACAGCCTAGTGTGGACCCAGTACTTC.

The chain carries TRBV2 and TRBJ1-5, with D perhaps TRBD1 (6 bases). This CDR3 is built from 14 residues. With 6 bases removed from V and 0 bases from J, the gap between germline ends came to 9 bases. Germline assignment: CDR1 SNHLY and CDR2 FYNNEI. The CDR3 is CASRGGYSNQPQHF. CDR3 nucleotide sequence: TGTGCCAGCAGGGGGGGCTATAGCAATCAGCCCCAGCATTTT.

The chain has TRBV5-1 and TRBJ1-1, with 11 nucleotides matching TRBD1. V shed 4 bases, J shed 0 bases, and the junction held 5 bases outside the gene matches. In germline, CDR1 is SGHRS, CDR2 YFSETQ. The CDR3 spans 16 residues. The CDR3 nucleotides read TGCGCCAGCAGCGCCGGGACAGGGGGACTGAACACTGAAGCTTTCTTT. Translation: CASSAGTGGLNTEAFF. Full variable domain (missing parts from reference TRBV5-1 and TRBJ1-1): KAGVTQTPRYLIKTRGQQVTLSCSPISGHRSVSWYQQTPGQGLQFLFEYFSETQRNKGNFPGRFSGRQFSNSRSEMNVSTLELGDSALYLCASSAGTGGLNTEAFFGQGTRLTVV.

The chain has TRBV5-4 and TRBJ1-2, with a possible D match to TRBD1 (6 bases). Looked up from germline, CDR1 is SGHNT and CDR2 is YYREEE (reference sequence). V was shortened by 1 base and J by 6 bases, with 13 bases between the two germline ends. The CDR3 spans 14 residues. Here the CDR3 reads CASSLPGVQDGYTF. The CDR3 region has the DNA TGTGCCAGCAGCTTGCCAGGGGTTCAGGATGGCTACACCTTC.

J is TRBJ1-3 and V is TRBV27, with D unclear. The ends were cut back, 2 bases at V and 0 bases at J, with 14 bases in the middle. CDR1 is MNHEY, CDR2 SMNVEV, per germline (reference sequence). This CDR3 contains 17 residues. The CDR3 here is CASSLNQWVLSGNTIYF. As DNA, the CDR3 is TGTGCCAGCAGTTTAAATCAGTGGGTCCTCTCTGGAAACACCATATATTTT.

The genes are TRBV5-4 and TRBJ1-1, with D hard to call. CDR1 is SGHNT and CDR2 is YYREEE in the germline V gene (reference sequence). The CDR3 runs to 12 residues. Trimming removed 4 bases from V and 5 bases from J, with 9 bases in between. In DNA, the CDR3 is TGTGCCAGCAGCACTAGGCGGACTGAAGCTTTCTTT. This translates into CASSTRRTEAFF.

V is TRBV7-3 and J is TRBJ2-7; a weak D match, TRBD2 (7 bases). Germline CDR1 is SGHTA and CDR2 is FQGTGA. V lost 5 bases and J lost 6, with 11 bases in between. The CDR3 loop spans 12 amino acids. CDR3 in amino acids: CASSQGGGEQYF. The CDR3 DNA reads TGTGCCAGCAGCCAGGGAGGGGGCGAGCAGTACTTC.

The genes are TRBV7-6 and TRBJ2-2; TRBD1 matches 8 bases. The CDR3 has 15 amino acids. Losses at the gene ends were 5 bases for V and 5 bases for J; bases not matched to a gene: 7. Per germline, CDR1 SGHVS and CDR2 FNYEAQ. CDR3 coding DNA: TGTGCCAGCAGCGGAACAGGGGGTAAAACCGGGGAGCTGTTTTTT. Its protein is CASSGTGGKTGELFF.

The chain has TRBV2 and TRBJ2-3; 7 bases map to TRBD1. The CDR3 is 12 residues long. Losses at the gene ends were 7 bases for V and 8 bases for J; bases not matched to a gene: 6. Germline V CDR1 and CDR2: SNHLY, FYNNEI. The DNA for the CDR3 is TGTGCCAGCACTACAGGGGCGGGTACGCAGTATTTT. Encoded protein: CASTTGAGTQYF.

The chain carries TRBV9 and TRBJ2-3, with a weak D call TRBD2 (6 bases). CDR1 and CDR2 (germline): SGDLS, YYNGEE. The CDR3 totals 14 residues. Trimming took off 0 bases at V and 5 bases at J, with 10 bases between the two ends. The CDR3 is CASSVGLERDTQYF. CDR3 sequence (DNA): TGTGCCAGCAGCGTAGGACTAGAAAGAGATACGCAGTATTTT.

J is TRBJ2-3 and V is TRBV6-4; 12 positions agree with TRBD2. With V trimmed by 6 bases and J by 2 bases, 3 bases remained unmatched. CDR3 length: 15 residues. Per the germline V gene, CDR1 is MRHNA and CDR2 is SNTAGT. The CDR3 region is CASSLAGGYTDTQYF. The CDR3, as DNA: TGTGCCAGCAGCCTAGCGGGGGGGTACACAGATACGCAGTATTTT.

This sequence joins TRBV27 and TRBJ1-3; no clear D. V was clipped by 5 bases and J by 7 bases, with 12 bases between them. This CDR3 spans 13 amino acids. Germline V CDR1 and CDR2: MNHEY, SMNVEV (reference sequence). CDR3 amino acids: CASSPRGGNTIYF. The CDR3 nucleotides read TGTGCCAGCAGTCCCCGTGGAGGGAACACCATATATTTT.

This chain links TRBV10-3 with TRBJ1-1, with TRBD1 matching over 8 bases. The CDR3 is 17 amino acids. CDR1 and CDR2 (germline): ENHRY, SYGVKD. The V gene end was trimmed by 2 bases and the J gene end by 1 base; junction bases not matched to a gene: 9. CDR3 DNA: TGTGCCATCAGTGAGAGGATTCAGGGGGCAAGGAACACTGAAGCTTTCTTT. It specifies CAISERIQGARNTEAFF.

The chain uses TRBV11-3 and TRBJ2-1, with TRBD2 matching 10 bases. The junction had 7 bases not matched to a gene; V was cut back by 5 bases and J by 6 bases. CDR1 SGHNT and CDR2 YENEEA come from the germline V gene. The CDR3 runs 15 residues. DNA of the CDR3: TGTGCCAGCAGCCCAGCGGGGGGGCCGGTCAATGAGCAGTTCTTC. Translating gives CASSPAGGPVNEQFF.

The CDR3 DNA sequence: TGTGCCAGCAGCACGGGACAGGGTAAAGTTCTCTATGGCTACACCTTC. Translating it yields CASSTGQGKVLYGYTF. This rearrangement joins TRBV5-6 to TRBJ1-2, with TRBD1 matching 9 bases. CDR3 length: 16 residues. J lost 4 bases, V lost 4 bases, and 11 bases had no gene match. CDR1 SGHDT and CDR2 YYEEEE come from the germline V gene.